A selection of T cell receptor beta chains follows, all from one sample in a study of neoadjuvant anti-PD-1 for oral cavity cancer. Assay used: immunoSEQ multiplex PCR; TCRdb lists only in-frame clones, some missing. Here the sample spans around 30,000 clones, about 83% being singletons. This specimen was PBMCs, taken before nivolumab (anti-PD-1) treatment. The source of these receptors is a person between 40 and 80 years old with oral cavity squamous cell carcinoma. Each CDR3 is given with its conserved first and last residue. The D gene is left open where the match is weak. Clone size is not always given. Where it is, it says once, few, many or a class for expanded clones.

cdr3_nt cdr3_aa clone_size j_call v_call d_call
TGTGCCATCAGTGACGCAGGGGCCAACTATGGCTACACCTTC CAISDAGANYGYTF . TRBJ1-2 TRBV10-3 .
TGTGCCAGCAGTCCGAGCGGGGGGGCCGGAGATACGCAGTATTTT CASSPSGGAGDTQYF . TRBJ2-3 TRBV6-6 TRBD2
TGCAGCGCTGACGGGGGACTGTCCGACACTGAAGCTTTCTTT CSADGGLSDTEAFF once TRBJ1-1 TRBV29-1 .
TGCGCCAGCAGCGGCATGGGACTAGCAAGGAATGAGCAGTTCTTC CASSGMGLARNEQFF . TRBJ2-1 TRBV5-1 TRBD2
TGTGCCAGCAGCTTGGACCGGGTTCGCCGTCGAAATGAAAAACTGTTTTTT CASSLDRVRRRNEKLFF . TRBJ1-4 TRBV7-8 .
TGTGCCAGCAGCTTAGCGGGAACTAGCGGGGGGTACACCGGGGAGCTGTTTTTT CASSLAGTSGGYTGELFF . TRBJ2-2 TRBV7-2 TRBD2
TGTGCCACCGAGACAGGGGAGTCCACTGAAGCTTTCTTT CATETGESTEAFF . TRBJ1-1 TRBV15 TRBD1
TGTGCCAGCAGCTTAACGGCAGAAAATTCACCCCTCCACTTT CASSLTAENSPLHF . TRBJ1-6 TRBV7-2 .
TGTGCCAGTAGTATAGGCCCCTTCCAGCCCCAGCATTTT CASSIGPFQPQHF . TRBJ1-5 TRBV19 .
TGTGCCAGCAGTTACGGGGGGATTGGAAACACCATATATTTT CASSYGGIGNTIYF . TRBJ1-3 TRBV6-5 .
TGTGCCAGCAGTTACTCCCAGGGTACTCAGCCCCAGCATTTT CASSYSQGTQPQHF . TRBJ1-5 TRBV6-5 .
TGTGCCAGCAGCTTAGCGAGACAGGGAAATCAGCCCCAGCATTTT CASSLARQGNQPQHF . TRBJ1-5 TRBV7-9 TRBD1
TGTGCCATCGGAGGGACAGTTAACACTGAAGCTTTCTTT CAIGGTVNTEAFF . TRBJ1-1 TRBV10-3 TRBD1
TGCGCCAGCAGCTTGGAAGCCAGGGGGTATGATGGCTACACCTTC CASSLEARGYDGYTF . TRBJ1-2 TRBV5-1 TRBD1
TGTGCCAGCAGTGAAGTCGCAGGATACTATGGCTACACCTTC CASSEVAGYYGYTF . TRBJ1-2 TRBV2 .
TGTGCCAGTAGTTGGACAGGGAACACTGAAGCTTTCTTT CASSWTGNTEAFF . TRBJ1-1 TRBV19 TRBD1
TGCGCCAGCAGCTTGGGTCCCGCGGGATCTAGCGACACAGATACGCAGTATTTT CASSLGPAGSSDTDTQYF . TRBJ2-3 TRBV5-1 .
TGTGCCAGCAGTGGTGCCGGGAGCAATCAGCCCCAGCATTTT CASSGAGSNQPQHF . TRBJ1-5 TRBV6-1 .
TGTGCCAGCAGTTACTCGATGGGGGAAAGCTACGAGCAGTACTTC CASSYSMGESYEQYF . TRBJ2-7 TRBV6-6 .